This TCR beta chain comes out of a study of T cell repertoires in cytomegalovirus infection. V was shortened by 0 bases and J by 7 bases, with 22 bases between the two germline ends. Germline CDR1 and CDR2: MGHRA and YSYEKL. The CDR3 runs 18 residues. One entry per CDR3 protein results from TCRdb running MiXCR on the reads. In the table there are roughly 570,000 distinct CDR3 sequences, under 45% of which are singletons. Turning to this clonotype: Antigen: not known.

Specimen: cultured PBMCs, collected from culture after CMV antigen stimulation. This chain links TRBV4-1 with TRBJ1-5, with no clear D. The clonotype comes from a human donor in good health (CMV status not recorded). Some clones in this sample may be carry-over from other donors' samples. CDR3 protein: CASSQEGGADPWLQPQHF. The CDR3 region has the DNA TGCGCCAGCAGCCAAGAGGGTGGCGCAGACCCTTGGCTCCAGCCCCAGCATTTT.